Presented here are 15 T cell receptor beta chains from one specimen sequenced in a study of blood T cells in healthy people across ages. Next came a second PCR, run for about 6 to 11 cycles, which used a sample-barcoded 5' primer along with a J-beta primer mix. TCRdb independently ran MiXCR on the 5' RACE reads; one entry per CDR3 protein. Of over a million distinct CDR3 sequences in the sample, approximately 43% are singletons; the top ten hold about 3.8%. Sequencing was done on a sample of blood. The receptors were gathered from a woman aged 18-29 years in good health.

This clonotype was picked up a small number of times. The chain joins TRBV25-1 to TRBJ1-1; no clear D. CDR3 length: 14 residues. CDR1 and CDR2 from the germline V gene are MGHDK and SYGVNS. Trimming cost V 2 bases and J 4 bases, with 11 bases left between them. CDR3 residues: CASSEDWQGTEAFF. DNA of the CDR3: TGTGCCAGCAGTGAAGATTGGCAAGGCACTGAAGCTTTCTTT.

The chain couples TRBV20-1 to TRBJ1-2; D call uncertain. Germline V gene lookup returns CDR1 DFQATT and CDR2 SNEGSKA (reference sequence). This CDR3 contains 12 residues. The V end lost 6 bases, the J end lost 6 bases, and 14 bases lay between the germline ends. In DNA, the CDR3 is TGCAGTGCCAGATTAACAGTGGATGGCTACACCTTC. It translates to CSARLTVDGYTF.

V usage is TRBV2 and J usage is TRBJ1-1; no clear D gene. V was pared by 8 bases and J by 1 base, with 11 bases between. The length of the CDR3 is 13 residues. CDR1 and CDR2 from the germline V gene are SNHLY and FYNNEI. The CDR3 coding sequence is TGTGCCAGCGAAGTAAGTCAGAACACTGAAGCTTTCTTT. This encodes CASEVSQNTEAFF.

The gene calls are TRBV5-1 and TRBJ1-3; no firm D call. This CDR3 has 14 amino acids. Germline CDR1 reads SGHRS; CDR2 reads YFSETQ. V was clipped by 0 bases and J by 0 bases, with 4 bases between them. The CDR3 nucleotides are TGCGCCAGCAGCTTGGATAACTCTGGAAACACCATATATTTT. Its protein is CASSLDNSGNTIYF.

The CDR3 sequence: CASRPDRGYYEQYF. The CDR3 DNA reads as TGCGCCAGCAGGCCGGACAGGGGATACTACGAGCAGTACTTC. V gene TRBV4-3 combines with J gene TRBJ2-7, with TRBD1 identical over 9 bases. Trimming took 6 bases from V and 3 from J; bases not matched to a gene: 6. CDR3 length: 14 amino acids. Germline V gene data show CDR1 as LGHNA and CDR2 as YSLEER.

The chain recombines TRBV6-1 with TRBJ1-2, with a tentative D call TRBD1 (5 bases). Germline assignment: CDR1 MNHNS and CDR2 SASEGT. This CDR3 has 14 residues. With 2 bases removed from V and 4 bases from J, the gap between germline ends came to 11 bases. The CDR3 spells CASSEWGKVYGYTF. The CDR3 bases are TGTGCCAGCAGTGAATGGGGCAAGGTCTATGGCTACACCTTC.

This clonotype has just one count. The genes are TRBV20-1 and TRBJ1-1; unclear D gene. The germline V gene has CDR1 DFQATT and CDR2 SNEGSKA (reference sequence). The CDR3 loop spans 12 amino acids. V gave up 6 bases and J gave up 0 bases, with 8 bases separating them. The CDR3 sequence: CSARTMNTEAFF. In DNA form, the CDR3 reads TGCAGTGCCCGAACGATGAACACTGAAGCTTTCTTT.

This clonotype was observed once. The CDR3 region has the DNA TGTGCCACCCACGGGACACACTACGAGCAGTACTTC. It specifies CATHGTHYEQYF. The J gene is TRBJ2-7, the V gene TRBV28; a possible D gene is TRBD1 (6 bases). V was pared by 10 bases and J by 3 bases, with 13 bases between. This CDR3 spans 12 amino acids. Looked up from germline, CDR1 is MDHEN and CDR2 is SYDVKM.

The chain uses TRBV30 and TRBJ2-7; perhaps TRBD1 as D (6 bases). V was cut by 3 bases and J by 3 bases, with 15 bases left in between. Germline loops: CDR1 GTSNPN, CDR2 SVGIG (reference sequence). The CDR3 length is 14 residues. In DNA, the CDR3 is TGTGCCTGGAGCCTACAGGGACCCCTCTACGAGCAGTACTTC. Its protein product is CAWSLQGPLYEQYF.

Ten or more counts support this clonotype. The chain uses TRBV12-3 or TRBV12-4 and TRBJ2-5, with D possibly being TRBD2 (6 bases). The length of the CDR3 is 14 residues. With 5 bases removed from V and 4 bases from J, the gap between germline ends came to 14 bases. This CDR3 is CASSTTSTVETQYF. The CDR3 bases are TGTGCCAGCAGTACCACTAGCACAGTAGAGACCCAGTACTTC.

This clonotype was detected once. The gene calls are TRBV6-2 or TRBV6-3 and TRBJ2-7, with 8 nucleotides matching TRBD1. With V trimmed by 6 bases and J by 0 bases, 22 bases remained unmatched. The CDR3 length is 20 residues. CDR1 and CDR2 from the germline V gene are MNHEY and SVGEGT. The CDR3 is CASRSPLGQVSILSSYEQYF. The CDR3 nucleotides read TGTGCCAGCAGATCGCCCCTGGGACAGGTGTCTATCCTCAGCTCCTACGAGCAGTACTTC.

The genes are TRBV12-3 or TRBV12-4 and TRBJ1-2; unclear D gene. Trimming took 2 bases from V and 4 from J, leaving 14 bases between them. CDR3 length: 15 residues. For the CDR3, the DNA is TGTGCCAGCAGTTTATTCGAGGGAGGCCCCTATGGCTACACCTTC. Translating it yields CASSLFEGGPYGYTF.

This clonotype has just a few counts. The V gene is TRBV20-1, the J gene TRBJ1-5; no reliable D call. CDR1 is DFQATT, CDR2 SNEGSKA, per germline (reference sequence). V was clipped by 3 bases and J by 2 bases, with 11 bases between them. The CDR3 has 14 residues. The chain's CDR3 is CSARPGSGNQPQHF. The DNA of the CDR3 is TGCAGTGCTAGGCCGGGGTCTGGCAATCAGCCCCAGCATTTT.

The chain is built from TRBV21-1 and TRBJ2-7. TRBV21-1 is a documented pseudogene. CDR3 size: 16 residues. CDR3 in DNA: TGTGCCAGCATCCGAAGTGGAGACAGGGCTACCTACGAGCAGTACTTC. Amino acids: CASIRSGDRATYEQYF.

The genes are TRBV7-9 and TRBJ1-1, with D possibly TRBD1 on 6 matching bases. Germline CDR1 is SEHNR and CDR2 is FQNEAQ (reference sequence). The CDR3 is 13 residues long. The V gene lost 5 bases and the J gene lost 6 bases, with 13 bases spanning the gap. CDR3 in amino acids: CASSTTGSPEAFF. In nucleotides, the CDR3 is TGTGCCAGCAGCACCACAGGGTCCCCTGAAGCTTTCTTT.